The 4 T cell receptor beta chains in this list originate from one sample, sequenced in a study of shared clonotypes between healthy human individuals. The table came from immunoSEQ multiplex PCR; TCRdb's copy has only in-frame clones and leaves some out. Of fewer than 600,000 clones in the sample, around 77% were seen once. Input material: PBMCs. These receptors were collected from a woman in her thirties or forties in good health. Some clones in this sample may be carry-over from other donors' samples.

V usage is TRBV15 and J usage is TRBJ2-5; 7 nucleotides match TRBD2. V trimming: 1 base; J trimming: 3 bases; junction bases outside the gene matches: 5. Germline CDR1 reads LNHNV; CDR2 reads YYDKDF (reference sequence). The CDR3 runs to 15 residues. The CDR3 loop reads CATSRGGLLEETQYF. The CDR3 coding sequence is TGTGCCACCAGCAGAGGGGGACTATTAGAAGAGACCCAGTACTTC.

The chain couples TRBV11-3 to TRBJ2-5, with 9 positions matching TRBD1. Germline V gives CDR1 SGHNT, CDR2 YENEEA. The junction had 14 bases not matched to a gene; V was cut back by 6 bases and J by 0 bases. The CDR3 contains 18 residues. This CDR3 reads CASSPGQGQSLYQETQYF. The CDR3 nucleotides are TGTGCCAGCAGTCCAGGACAGGGGCAGTCCCTATACCAAGAGACCCAGTACTTC.

Only one count was recorded for this clone. This may arise from a read error, as a much more abundant clone is one base away. V usage is TRBV28 and J usage is TRBJ1-5; TRBD1 might be the D (5 bases). The CDR3 contains 20 residues. Per germline, CDR1 MDHEN and CDR2 SYDVKM. Trimming removed 6 bases at V and 0 bases at J, with 27 bases between. CDR3 coding DNA: TGTGCCAGCAGCGAGACCCCAGATACCAAAAGGGGCCTTAGCAATCAGCCCCAGCATTTT. Encoded protein: CASSETPDTKRGLSNQPQHF.

The chain joins TRBV5-1 to TRBJ2-2; unclear D gene. This CDR3 comprises 16 residues. Germline V gene lookup returns CDR1 SGHRS and CDR2 YFSETQ. V shed 3 bases and J shed 2 bases, with 14 bases lying between them. As DNA, the CDR3 is TGCGCCAGCAGCTCAGACGGAGACTTAAACACCGGGGAGCTGTTTTTT. Its protein product is CASSSDGDLNTGELFF.